This TCR beta chain is from a study of shared clonotypes between healthy human individuals. The CDR3 has 13 amino acids. V was shortened by 5 bases and J by 6 bases, with 14 bases between the two germline ends. The germline V gene encodes CDR1 MDHEN and CDR2 SYDVKM. Each PCR replicate from the sorted subsets contained about 200 ng DNA, which is about 30,000 T cell genomes. Profiling relied on immunoSEQ multiplex PCR, and the TCRdb table lists in-frame clones only, not all of them. The sample has roughly 2,300,000 clones; 85% to 95% are singletons. Donors were healthy HIV-negative adults without recent acute infections or vaccinations. Subsets obtained from CD4+ cells comprised CD45RA+ naive and CD45RA-negative memory cells.

Sequencing was done on a sample of naive CD4+ T cells from PBMCs. Documented subset: CD45RA+ positively selected. This chain uses TRBV28 with TRBJ2-7; D may be TRBD2 (5 bases). This sequence was found in a young man in good health. Some clones in this sample may be carry-over from other donors' samples. The CDR3: CASSPLSGSEQYF. CDR3 nucleotides: TGTGCCAGCAGTCCCCTTAGTGGGAGCGAGCAGTACTTC.